A few counts support the clone carrying this T cell receptor (beta chain). What it recognizes is unknown. The record originates from a study of post-analysis software for immune sequencing data. TCR beta cDNA libraries had unique molecular identifiers. TCRdb re-analysed the PCR reads in MiXCR, keeping a single row per CDR3 protein. Of 800,000 to 950,000 distinct CDR3 sequences listed, roughly 50% were seen once; the top ten hold approximately 4.4%. The length of the CDR3 is 16 residues. The germline V gene encodes CDR1 MNHEY and CDR2 SVGAGI. With V trimmed by 4 bases and J by 5 bases, 14 bases remained unmatched. Points from the study as a whole: Among five TRBV segments more frequent in patients than controls were TRBV5-6, TRBV5-1 and TRBV20-1.

What was sequenced was blood. This clonotype originated in a girl aged 5 to 17 with multiple sclerosis. V is TRBV6-5 and J is TRBJ2-7, with 7 bases lining up with TRBD2. CDR3 sequence reads: CASSFRRGGSSHEQYF. For the CDR3, the DNA is TGTGCCAGCAGTTTTAGACGCGGCGGGAGCTCTCACGAGCAGTACTTC.